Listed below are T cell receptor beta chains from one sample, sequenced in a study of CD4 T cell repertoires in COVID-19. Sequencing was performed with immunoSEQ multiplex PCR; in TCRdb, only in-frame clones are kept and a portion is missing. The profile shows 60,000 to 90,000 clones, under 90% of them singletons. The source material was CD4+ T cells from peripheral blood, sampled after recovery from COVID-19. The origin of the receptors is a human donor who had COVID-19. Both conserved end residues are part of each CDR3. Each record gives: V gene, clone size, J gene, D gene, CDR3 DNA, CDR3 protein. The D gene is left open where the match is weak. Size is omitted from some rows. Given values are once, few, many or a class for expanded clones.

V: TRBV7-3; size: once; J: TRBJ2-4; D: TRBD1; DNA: TGTGCCAGCAGTACAGGGGGCGCGGACATTCAGTACTTC; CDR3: CASSTGGADIQYF
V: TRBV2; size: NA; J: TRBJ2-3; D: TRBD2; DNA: TGTGCCAGCAGTTGGAGCGGGGGGGGGACAGATACGCAGTATTTT; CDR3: CASSWSGGGTDTQYF
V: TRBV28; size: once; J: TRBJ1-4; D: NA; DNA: TGTGCCAGCAGCTGGACCCCAACAGGGTCGGGGGAAAAACTGTTTTTT; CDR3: CASSWTPTGSGEKLFF
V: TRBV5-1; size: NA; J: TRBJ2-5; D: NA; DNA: TGCGCCAGCAGCTTGGTACGAGAGACCCAGTACTTC; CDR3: CASSLVRETQYF
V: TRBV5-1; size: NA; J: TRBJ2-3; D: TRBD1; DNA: TGCGCCAGCAGCCCTGGGACAGGGCCCACAGATACGCAGTATTTT; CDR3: CASSPGTGPTDTQYF
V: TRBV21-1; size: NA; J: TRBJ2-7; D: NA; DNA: TGTGCCAGCAGCCCGGTCGAGCAGTACTTC; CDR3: CASSPVEQYF
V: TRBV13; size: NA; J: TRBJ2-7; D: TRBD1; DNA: TGTGCCAGCAGCCTAAGACTCATACAGGGGGCCCACGAGCAGTACTTC; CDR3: CASSLRLIQGAHEQYF
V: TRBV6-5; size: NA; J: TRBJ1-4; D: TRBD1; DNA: TGTGCCAGCAGTTACTCGGACAGGGTAAAACTGTTTTTT; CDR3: CASSYSDRVKLFF
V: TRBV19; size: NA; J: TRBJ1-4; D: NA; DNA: TGTGCCAGTAGTATACGGGGAACTAATGAAAAACTGTTTTTT; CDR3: CASSIRGTNEKLFF
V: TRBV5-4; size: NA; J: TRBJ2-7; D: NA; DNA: TGTGCCAGCAGCTCCCGGGGTAGGGGGGCGGGCGGGTCCCCCTACGAGCAGTACTTC; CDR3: CASSSRGRGAGGSPYEQYF
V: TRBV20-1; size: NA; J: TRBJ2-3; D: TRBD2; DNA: TGCAGTGCTAGTAGTCCTCTTACTAGCGGGAGTAGTCCAGATACGCAGTATTTT; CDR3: CSASSPLTSGSSPDTQYF
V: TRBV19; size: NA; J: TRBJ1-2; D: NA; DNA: TGTGCCAGTAGTATAGGGTCGGGGAACTATGGCTACACCTTC; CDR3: CASSIGSGNYGYTF
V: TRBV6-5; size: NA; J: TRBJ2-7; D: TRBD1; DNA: TGTGCCGCATGGGACAGGGGTTTCTCCTACGAGCAGTACTTC; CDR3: CAAWDRGFSYEQYF
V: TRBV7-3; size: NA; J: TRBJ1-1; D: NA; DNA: TGTGCCAGCAGCTCAGAAGCTTTCTTT; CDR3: CASSSEAFF
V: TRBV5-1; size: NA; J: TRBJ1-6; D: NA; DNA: TGCGCCAGCAGGGAACTTGATAATTCACCCCTCCACTTT; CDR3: CASRELDNSPLHF
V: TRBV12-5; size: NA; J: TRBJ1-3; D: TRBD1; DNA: TGTGCTAGTGGTTTGGGGGACAGCGTGGACACCATATATTTT; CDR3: CASGLGDSVDTIYF
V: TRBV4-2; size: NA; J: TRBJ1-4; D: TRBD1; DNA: TGTGCCAGCAGCCAAGATCCAGCCAGGGGGGTCTCAACTAATGAAAAACTGTTTTTT; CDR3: CASSQDPARGVSTNEKLFF
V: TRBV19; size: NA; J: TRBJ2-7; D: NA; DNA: TGTGCCAGTAGTACGGTCCCCTCCTACGAGCAGTACTTC; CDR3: CASSTVPSYEQYF
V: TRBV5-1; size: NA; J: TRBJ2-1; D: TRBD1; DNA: TGCGCCAGCAGCTTGGACAGGGGTAGCTACAATGAGCAGTTCTTC; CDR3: CASSLDRGSYNEQFF
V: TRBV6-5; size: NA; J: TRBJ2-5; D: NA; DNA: TGTGCCAGCAGCAATCCCCCGGGGGAGACCCAGTACTTC; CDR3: CASSNPPGETQYF
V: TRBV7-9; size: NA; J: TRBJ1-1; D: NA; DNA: TGTGCCAGCAGCTTACGTCGGGATCACACTGAAGCTTTCTTT; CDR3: CASSLRRDHTEAFF
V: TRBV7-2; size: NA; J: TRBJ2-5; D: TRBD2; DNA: TGTGCCAGCAGCTCAGGACTAGCGGGAGGCAGAGGAGAGACCCAGTACTTC; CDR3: CASSSGLAGGRGETQYF
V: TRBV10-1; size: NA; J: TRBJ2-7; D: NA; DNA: TGCGCCAGCAAGGAGGGGACGGACGGCTACGAGCAGTACTTC; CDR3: CASKEGTDGYEQYF
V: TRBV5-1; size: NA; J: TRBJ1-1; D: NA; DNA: TGCGCCAGCAGCCGGAACAGGGATACTGAAGCTTTCTTT; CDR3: CASSRNRDTEAFF
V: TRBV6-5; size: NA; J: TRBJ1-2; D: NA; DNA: TGTGCCAGCAGGACCCAAACAGGCCCCACGGGTGGCTACACCTTC; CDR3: CASRTQTGPTGGYTF
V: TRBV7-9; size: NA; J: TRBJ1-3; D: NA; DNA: TGTGCCAGCAGCATACAACGAACTGGGGGAAACACCATATATTTT; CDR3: CASSIQRTGGNTIYF
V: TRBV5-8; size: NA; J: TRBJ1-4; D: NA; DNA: TGTGCCAGCACCTGGTGGGCAGAAACTAATGAAAAACTGTTTTTT; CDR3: CASTWWAETNEKLFF
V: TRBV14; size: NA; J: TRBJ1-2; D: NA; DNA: TGTGCCAGCAGCCAACTTTTTTCCACAGGAGCCAATTATGGCTACACCTTC; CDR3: CASSQLFSTGANYGYTF
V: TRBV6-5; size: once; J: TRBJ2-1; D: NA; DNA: TGTGCCAGCAGCCCGTATAGCCAGCGGTCCGAGCAGTTCTTC; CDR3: CASSPYSQRSEQFF
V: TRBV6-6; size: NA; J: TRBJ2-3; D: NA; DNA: TGTGCCAGCAGCGCCCTAGATACGCAGTATTTT; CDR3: CASSALDTQYF
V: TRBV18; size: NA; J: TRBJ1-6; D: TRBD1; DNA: TGTGCCAGCTCACCGCGGGACAGGTTCGTAGCCCTCCACTTT; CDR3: CASSPRDRFVALHF
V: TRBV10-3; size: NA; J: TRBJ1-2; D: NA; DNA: TGTGCCATCAGCGAGGTGGGGCTCGGTGGCTACACCTTC; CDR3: CAISEVGLGGYTF
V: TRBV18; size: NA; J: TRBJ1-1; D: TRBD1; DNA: TGTGCCAGCTCACCGAATGGACAGGCAACGAACACTGAAGCTTTCTTT; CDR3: CASSPNGQATNTEAFF
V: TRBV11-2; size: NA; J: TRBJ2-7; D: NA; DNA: TGTGCCAGCAGCCCAGACCCAGGGATCAAGCAGTACTTC; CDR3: CASSPDPGIKQYF
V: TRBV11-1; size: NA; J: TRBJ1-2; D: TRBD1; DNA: TGTGCCAGCAGCTTGGGACAGCGCTATGGCTACACCTTC; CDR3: CASSLGQRYGYTF
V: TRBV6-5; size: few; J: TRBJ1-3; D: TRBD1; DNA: TGTGCCAGCAGCACTCGTGGGACAGGGGCTCCCACCATATATTTT; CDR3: CASSTRGTGAPTIYF
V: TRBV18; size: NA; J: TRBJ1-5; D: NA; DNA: TGTGCCAGCTCACCTACGTCTGACAATCAGCCCCAGCATTTT; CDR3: CASSPTSDNQPQHF
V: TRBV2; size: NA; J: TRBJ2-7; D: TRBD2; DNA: TGTGCCAGCAGTGAAGGACCGAGCGGGAGGCCTTCCTACGAGCAGTACTTC; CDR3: CASSEGPSGRPSYEQYF
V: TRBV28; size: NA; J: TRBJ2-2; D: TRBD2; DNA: TGTGCCATCTCCCCGGGAGGAATTCGGGCCGGGGAGCTGTTTTTT; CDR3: CAISPGGIRAGELFF
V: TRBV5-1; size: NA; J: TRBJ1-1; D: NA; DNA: TGCGCCAGCAGCTTGGAAGCAGATCTGAACACTGAAGCTTTCTTT; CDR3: CASSLEADLNTEAFF
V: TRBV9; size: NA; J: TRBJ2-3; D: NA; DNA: TGTGCCAGCAGCCCTCGACTAGGCAGCACAGATACGCAGTATTTT; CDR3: CASSPRLGSTDTQYF
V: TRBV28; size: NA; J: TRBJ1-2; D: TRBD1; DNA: TGTGCCAGCAGCCTCAACCGGGACAGAAGGGGCTACACCTTC; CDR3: CASSLNRDRRGYTF
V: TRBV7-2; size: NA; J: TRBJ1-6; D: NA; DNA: TGTGCCAGCAGCTTAGGCCCCCACCTCCACTTT; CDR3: CASSLGPHLHF
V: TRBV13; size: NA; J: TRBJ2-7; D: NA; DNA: TGTGCCAGCAGCTTAGGCGGGGTCCGTTACGAGCAGTACTTC; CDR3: CASSLGGVRYEQYF
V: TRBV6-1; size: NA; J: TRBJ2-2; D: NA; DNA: TGTGCCAGCAGTGATGGACCGACCGGGGAGCTGTTTTTT; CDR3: CASSDGPTGELFF
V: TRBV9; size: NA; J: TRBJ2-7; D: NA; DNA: TGTGCCAGCAGCCCCCGACAGACATCCTACGAGCAGTACTTC; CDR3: CASSPRQTSYEQYF
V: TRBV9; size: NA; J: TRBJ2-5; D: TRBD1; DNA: TGTGCCAGCAGCATCACGGACAGGGGAAGTGAGACCCAGTACTTC; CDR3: CASSITDRGSETQYF
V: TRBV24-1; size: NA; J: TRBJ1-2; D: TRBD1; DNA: TGTGCCACCAGTGATTTCTTGGCAGGGGGCGCAGTGGCCTTAGGCTATGGCTACACCTTC; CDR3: CATSDFLAGGAVALGYGYTF
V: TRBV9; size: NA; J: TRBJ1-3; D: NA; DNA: TGTGCCAGCAGCGTCACCGGGTCCGACTCTGGAAACACCATATATTTT; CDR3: CASSVTGSDSGNTIYF
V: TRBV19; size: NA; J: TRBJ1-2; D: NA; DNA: TGTGCCAGTAAGGCTTACTATGGCTACACCTTC; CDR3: CASKAYYGYTF
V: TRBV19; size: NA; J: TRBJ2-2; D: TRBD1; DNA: TGTGCCAGTAGTCTCCCACAGGGGGGAGGCACCGGGGAGCTGTTTTTT; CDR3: CASSLPQGGGTGELFF
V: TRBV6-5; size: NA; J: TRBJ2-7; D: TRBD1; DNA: TGTGCCAGCAGCACCGGGACAGTCCGCCCCGAGCAGTACTTC; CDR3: CASSTGTVRPEQYF
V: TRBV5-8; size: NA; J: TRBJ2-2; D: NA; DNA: TGTGCCAGCAGCTTGGGAGGGGTTCCCGGGGAGCTGTTTTTT; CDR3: CASSLGGVPGELFF
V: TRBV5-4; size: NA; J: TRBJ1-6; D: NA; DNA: TGTGCCAGCAGCTTGGGGACCTGGAATTCACCCCTCCACTTT; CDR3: CASSLGTWNSPLHF
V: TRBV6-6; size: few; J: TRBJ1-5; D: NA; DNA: TGTGCCAGCAGAATGAGGGAGGGGCAGCCCCAGCATTTT; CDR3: CASRMREGQPQHF
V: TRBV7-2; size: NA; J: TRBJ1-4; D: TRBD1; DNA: TGTGCCAGCAGCCCGCGGCCCGGGGACAGGGGGCCTAAACTGTTTTTT; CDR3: CASSPRPGDRGPKLFF